The 6 T cell receptor beta chains in this list originate from one sample, sequenced in a study of blood T cell repertoires in COVID-19. Sequencing used immunoSEQ multiplex PCR; TCRdb keeps in-frame clones, though not all of them. There are 300,000 or so clones in the sample; over 75% occur only once, and roughly 1.1% lies in the top ten. Source material: PBMCs or T cells enriched from blood (not recorded which). These receptors were taken from a woman aged 30 to 39 who had recovered from COVID-19.

The chain is built from TRBV4-3 and TRBJ2-2, with 9 bases matching TRBD1. The CDR3 totals 16 residues. With 2 bases clipped from V and 5 bases from J, the junction kept 6 bases outside the gene matches. Germline V gene sequence: CDR1 LGHNA, CDR2 YSLEER. DNA of the CDR3: TGCGCCAGCAGCCAATTCGGGACAGGGAGAACCGGGGAGCTGTTTTTT. Residues: CASSQFGTGRTGELFF.

The gene calls are TRBV27 and TRBJ1-1; D is uncertain. This CDR3 has 13 amino acids. V was trimmed by 5 bases and J by 1 base, leaving 8 bases between them. The germline CDR1 and CDR2 sequences are MNHEY and SMNVEV (reference sequence). CDR3 loop: CASSTYGNTEAFF. The CDR3 nucleotides are TGTGCCAGCAGTACCTATGGGAACACTGAAGCTTTCTTT.

The chain combines TRBV6-6 with TRBJ1-4; the match to TRBD1 covers 7 bases. V gave up 0 bases and J gave up 8 bases; unmatched junction bases: 6. The CDR3 totals 15 residues. Germline-derived CDR1 and CDR2 are MNHNY and SVGAGI (reference sequence). CDR3 protein: CASSYSEGAGEKLFF. As DNA, the CDR3 is TGTGCCAGCAGTTACTCAGAGGGGGCAGGGGAAAAACTGTTTTTT.

The chain recombines TRBV4-3 with TRBJ2-1; D is possibly TRBD1 (6 bases). The CDR3 is 15 amino acids. Germline CDR1 reads LGHNA; CDR2 reads YSLEER. The V gene lost 3 bases and the J gene lost 3 bases, with 12 bases spanning the gap. The CDR3 DNA follows: TGCGCCAGCAGCCATGACCGGGACAACTACAATGAGCAGTTCTTC. As protein: CASSHDRDNYNEQFF.

The chain has TRBV2 and TRBJ2-5; 10 bases line up with TRBD1. Trimming cost V 6 bases and J 1 base; bases outside gene matches: 5. The germline V gene encodes CDR1 SNHLY and CDR2 FYNNEI. CDR3 length: 15 residues. CDR3 sequence: CASRAGTGVQETQYF. CDR3 nucleotide sequence: TGTGCCAGCAGAGCCGGGACAGGGGTCCAAGAGACCCAGTACTTC.

The V call is TRBV5-1, the J call TRBJ2-7; D possibly corresponds to TRBD1 (5 bases). From germline, CDR1 is SGHRS and CDR2 YFSETQ. V lost 0 bases and J 3 bases, leaving 19 bases between the germline ends. This CDR3 is built from 17 residues. The CDR3 protein is CASSLVGQGASGYEQYF. The CDR3 DNA reads as TGCGCCAGCAGCTTGGTGGGGCAGGGTGCCAGTGGCTACGAGCAGTACTTC.